The present entry profiles one TCR beta chain with its context. What it binds is unknown. Here immunoSEQ multiplex PCR was the method, and the copy in TCRdb shows in-frame clones only, minus some. The table has approximately 60,000 clones, about 80% seen once. The data are from a study of OX40 agonist ivuxolimab in advanced cancers. At the level of the study: Head and neck, renal cell, melanoma or hepatocellular carcinoma were the cancers that dose-escalation patients had. Anti-PD-1, anti-PD-L1 or anti-CTLA-4 therapy given earlier was allowed, and roughly 40% had some.

Whole-study findings and limits: More expanded clones were seen, on average, in CD8+ T cells than in CD4+. Some patients without response likewise showed low normalized clonal expansion.

The CDR3 is 19 residues long. The germline V and J ends were trimmed by 2 bases and 11 bases, with 31 bases remaining between them. Germline CDR1 is MNHGY and CDR2 is SAAAGT. The TCR sequence derives from an adult with an advanced solid tumor such as melanoma, head and neck, liver or kidney cancer. The chain couples TRBV6-8 to TRBJ1-5; D ambiguous. The material sequenced was CD4+ or CD8+ T cells sorted from blood, taken in a trial of the OX40 agonist ivuxolimab. CDR3 DNA: TGTGCCAGCAGTTACCGGTCCGGGCTTTCCCTTCTCCCCGTTCCGGCCCAGCATTTT. This encodes CASSYRSGLSLLPVPAQHF.